The 26 T cell receptor beta chains given below trace back to one sample, sequenced in a study of technical replicates of blood from a handful of donors. Clones were read by immunoSEQ multiplex PCR, and TCRdb kept only the in-frame ones, dropping some. This sample has around 98,000 clones, with approximately 94% found just once. Sequences were obtained from T cells isolated from PBMCs. The receptors were gathered from a human donor in good health.

The V call is TRBV10-1, the J call TRBJ2-2, with D possibly being TRBD1 (6 bases). Per the germline V gene, CDR1 is WNHNN and CDR2 is SYGVQD (reference sequence). Trimming removed 3 bases from V and 5 bases from J, with 16 bases in between. The CDR3 sequence is 16 residues long. Written as DNA, the CDR3 is TGCGCCAGCAGTGAAAAAATGACAGGTTGGACCGGGGAGCTGTTTTTT. Encoded protein: CASSEKMTGWTGELFF.

The chain uses TRBV14 and TRBJ2-7, with D uncertain. This CDR3 has 13 amino acids. Germline loops: CDR1 SGHDN, CDR2 FVKESK. V dropped 0 bases and J dropped 6 bases, with 9 bases sitting between them. As DNA, the CDR3 is TGTGCCAGCAGCCAAGATGTTAATAGCGAGCAGTACTTC. Encoded protein: CASSQDVNSEQYF.

The chain is built from TRBV7-9 and TRBJ2-1; D remains ambiguous. The CDR3 contains 16 residues. V dropped 2 bases and J dropped 7 bases, with 18 bases sitting between them. In germline, CDR1 is SEHNR, CDR2 FQNEAQ (reference sequence). CDR3 sequence (DNA): TGTGCCAGCAGCTTATTAGTGGGCCTCACTTCAAATGAGCAGTTCTTC. It encodes CASSLLVGLTSNEQFF.

The chain joins TRBV28 to TRBJ2-1, with a tentative D call TRBD2 (5 bases). Trimming pared 8 bases from V and 2 bases from J, leaving 16 bases between. The germline gives CDR1 MDHEN, CDR2 SYDVKM. This CDR3 is 15 amino acids long. CDR3 sequence: CASSLGGPTYNEQFF. The CDR3 nucleotides read TGTGCCAGCTCCCTCGGCGGGCCTACCTACAATGAGCAGTTCTTC.

This clone came up once. The rearrangement uses TRBV4-1 and TRBJ1-1, with a possible D match to TRBD1 (6 bases). Germline assignment: CDR1 MGHRA and CDR2 YSYEKL. The CDR3 spans 16 residues. Between the trimmed V and J ends, which lost 1 base and 5 bases, there was a span of 17 bases. The DNA of the CDR3 is TGCGCCAGCAGCCAAGTTTTCCGACAGGCGGAGACTGAAGCTTTCTTT. It encodes CASSQVFRQAETEAFF.

The chain has TRBV7-9 and TRBJ2-2; D possibly corresponds to TRBD1 (6 bases). There are 14 residues in the CDR3. Germline CDR1 and CDR2: SEHNR and FQNEAQ (reference sequence). Between the trimmed V and J ends, which lost 3 bases and 1 base, there was a span of 6 bases. CDR3 sequence: CASSLTGNTGELFF. The CDR3 coding sequence is TGTGCCAGCAGCTTGACAGGGAACACCGGGGAGCTGTTTTTT.

A word on this clone: At one of its ends the junction is not consistent with the germline gene, which may arise from a read error. The gene calls are TRBV5-1 and TRBJ1-6, with 8 bases identical to TRBD1. The CDR3 covers 18 residues. The germline V gene encodes CDR1 SGHRS and CDR2 YFSETQ. CDR3 protein: CASSLGARTGFGNSPLHF. CDR3 bases: TGCGCCAGCAGTTTGGGAGCTAGGACAGGGTTTGGGAATTCACCCCTCCACTTT.

This sequence joins TRBV7-6 and TRBJ2-1, with D maybe TRBD1 (7 bases). Germline V gives CDR1 SGHVS, CDR2 FNYEAQ. This CDR3 has 19 amino acids. V lost 5 bases, J lost 1 base, and 24 bases lay in between. CDR3 amino acids: CASSTRGGTVQSSYNEQFF. The CDR3, as DNA: TGTGCCAGCAGCACCCGAGGGGGGACAGTTCAAAGTTCCTACAATGAGCAGTTCTTC.

The gene calls are TRBV21-1 and TRBJ2-7; TRBD1 was called by the table and not checked on the DNA. TRBV21-1 is designated a pseudogene. CDR3 length: 16 amino acids. CDR3 in DNA: TGTGCCAGCAGCAAAAGGGTGGACAGGGGCGACTACGAGCAGTACTTC. This sequence encodes CASSKRVDRGDYEQYF.

The rearrangement links TRBV5-6 to TRBJ1-1; a possible D gene is TRBD1 (5 bases). CDR1 and CDR2 from the germline V gene are SGHDT and YYEEEE. The CDR3 sequence is 14 residues long. The ends were cut back, 4 bases at V and 3 bases at J, with 13 bases in the middle. This chain's CDR3 is CASSRIDRDTEAFF. In DNA, the CDR3 is TGTGCCAGCAGCCGAATCGACAGAGACACTGAAGCTTTCTTT.

V gene TRBV28 combines with J gene TRBJ1-2; D is undetermined. The CDR3 has 14 amino acids. The germline CDR1 and CDR2 sequences are MDHEN and SYDVKM. V was cut by 4 bases and J by 7 bases, with 16 bases left in between. The CDR3 loop is CASSSTGLLGGYTF. The CDR3, as DNA: TGTGCCAGCAGTTCTACCGGACTCCTGGGTGGCTACACCTTC.

This chain links TRBV7-9 with TRBJ2-5; the match to TRBD1 covers 8 bases. Germline trimming cut 5 bases from V and 5 bases from J; bases unmatched to any gene: 13. The CDR3 covers 16 residues. Looked up from germline, CDR1 is SEHNR and CDR2 is FQNEAQ (reference sequence). The CDR3, as DNA: TGTGCCAGCAGCGACGCCGTGAGGACAGGGCGTGAGACCCAGTACTTC. This encodes CASSDAVRTGRETQYF.

The chain couples TRBV2 to TRBJ2-7, with a possible D match to TRBD2 (6 bases). V dropped 8 bases and J dropped 2 bases, with 13 bases sitting between them. From germline, CDR1 is SNHLY and CDR2 FYNNEI. The CDR3 consists of 13 residues. The CDR3 loop is CASDQRATYEQYF. CDR3 coding DNA: TGTGCCAGCGACCAGCGGGCTACCTACGAGCAGTACTTC.

CDR3 loop: CASSRTSGRSDEQYF. In DNA form, the CDR3 reads TGTGCCAGCAGTCGTACTAGCGGGAGGTCGGACGAGCAGTACTTC. V is TRBV14 and J is TRBJ2-7; 12 bases agree with TRBD2. Per germline, CDR1 SGHDN and CDR2 FVKESK. The junction had 8 bases not matched to a gene; V was cut back by 6 bases and J by 5 bases. This CDR3 contains 15 residues.

This chain uses TRBV27 with TRBJ1-1, with D maybe TRBD1 (5 bases). The V gene lost 8 bases and the J gene lost 3 bases, with 16 bases spanning the gap. Germline lookup yields CDR1 MNHEY and CDR2 SMNVEV (reference sequence). This CDR3 region has 14 residues. CDR3 in DNA: TGTGCCAGCGCGGCTCGGAGGGGCGACACTGAAGCTTTCTTT. Translating it yields CASAARRGDTEAFF.

This clone was seen once. This CDR3 reads CASSGGTGVNSPLHF. DNA for the CDR3: TGTGCCAGCAGTGGCGGGACAGGGGTCAATTCACCCCTCCACTTT. This sequence joins TRBV2 and TRBJ1-6; 10 positions match TRBD1. The CDR3 runs 15 residues. Germline V gene lookup returns CDR1 SNHLY and CDR2 FYNNEI. J was trimmed by 7 bases and V by 4 bases; bases with no gene match: 4.

The V and J genes are TRBV19 and TRBJ1-4, with a weak D call TRBD1 (6 bases). The V and J ends lost 5 bases and 8 bases respectively, with 24 bases between them. Germline V gene lookup returns CDR1 LNHDA and CDR2 SQIVND (reference sequence). There are 17 residues in the CDR3. The CDR3 loop reads CASSRINTGKKGEKLFF. For the CDR3, the DNA is TGTGCCAGTAGTCGCATAAATACAGGGAAAAAAGGGGAAAAACTGTTTTTT.

The chain couples TRBV5-1 to TRBJ2-3; D perhaps matches TRBD2 (5 bases). The CDR3 runs 15 residues. Germline V gene sequence: CDR1 SGHRS, CDR2 YFSETQ. Trimming stripped 7 bases from V and 2 bases from J, with 17 bases between. This CDR3 is CASSLGSRSTDTQYF. The CDR3 bases are TGCGCCAGCTCCCTGGGGAGCCGATCCACAGATACGCAGTATTTT. Full variable domain (outside the CDR3, taken from reference TRBV5-1 and TRBJ2-3): KAGVTQTPRYLIKTRGQQVTLSCSPISGHRSVSWYQQTPGQGLQFLFEYFSETQRNKGNFPGRFSGRQFSNSRSEMNVSTLELGDSALYLCASSLGSRSTDTQYFGPGTRLTVL.

This chain links TRBV6-6 with TRBJ1-5; D is possibly TRBD1 (6 bases). The CDR3 length is 15 residues. Germline V gene lookup returns CDR1 MNHNY and CDR2 SVGAGI (reference sequence). Trimming stripped 4 bases from V and 3 bases from J, with 13 bases between. CDR3 sequence (DNA): TGTGCCAGCAGTTCCCCCGACAGGTTCAATCAGCCCCAGCATTTT. This encodes CASSSPDRFNQPQHF.

The rearrangement uses TRBV6-4 and TRBJ2-3, with 8 bases lining up with TRBD1. V lost 1 base to trimming and J lost 0 bases; unmatched junction nucleotides: 9. CDR1 and CDR2 from the germline V gene are MRHNA and SNTAGT. CDR3 length equals 18 residues. CDR3 nucleotides: TGTGCCAGCAGTGACTGCCCGAAGGACAGGGCTAGCACAGATACGCAGTATTTT. Encoded protein: CASSDCPKDRASTDTQYF.

This chain uses TRBV5-1 with TRBJ1-2, with TRBD1 matching over 7 bases. Germline CDR1 is SGHRS and CDR2 is YFSETQ. J lost 4 bases, V lost 0 bases, and 3 bases had no gene match. CDR3 length equals 14 residues. This CDR3 is CASSLVTGTYGYTF. DNA of the CDR3: TGCGCCAGCAGCTTGGTGACAGGGACCTATGGCTACACCTTC.

This rearrangement joins TRBV11-1 to TRBJ2-4; no definite D call. The CDR3 loop spans 13 amino acids. V was clipped by 2 bases and J by 7 bases, with 9 bases between them. CDR1 and CDR2 (germline): SGHAT, FQDESV (reference sequence). CDR3 protein: CASSLNQYNIQYF. CDR3 in DNA: TGTGCCAGCAGCTTAAATCAGTACAACATTCAGTACTTC.

The chain couples TRBV9 to TRBJ2-5; D is uncertain. V was cut by 0 bases and J by 5 bases, with 8 bases left in between. The V gene's germline CDR1 is SGDLS and CDR2 YYNGEE. This CDR3 is 13 amino acids long. CDR3 region: CASSVALRETQYF. Written as DNA, the CDR3 is TGTGCCAGCAGCGTAGCCCTGAGGGAGACCCAGTACTTC.

The chain recombines TRBV5-4 with TRBJ2-7; maybe TRBD2 (6 bases). The CDR3 is made up of 17 amino acids. Trimming cost V 0 bases and J 5 bases, with 21 bases left between them. Germline assignment: CDR1 SGHNT and CDR2 YYREEE (reference sequence). The CDR3 sequence is CASSLELGGASLHEQYF. CDR3 bases: TGTGCCAGCAGCTTGGAATTGGGCGGGGCTTCCCTCCACGAGCAGTACTTC.

This clone was counted once. Here the CDR3 DNA reads TGCGCCAGCAGCCAAGATGGTCAGGTCTATAATTCACCCCTCCACTTT. Its translation: CASSQDGQVYNSPLHF. The chain recombines TRBV4-1 with TRBJ1-6; the D is unclear. V shed 0 bases and J shed 3 bases, with 9 bases lying between them. This CDR3 spans 16 amino acids. Per germline, CDR1 MGHRA and CDR2 YSYEKL.

The V gene is TRBV6-1, the J gene TRBJ1-2, with D maybe TRBD1 (5 bases). Deletions cut 4 bases from V and 8 bases from J, with 23 bases between. Germline loops: CDR1 MNHNS, CDR2 SASEGT. The CDR3 covers 16 residues. The CDR3 loop reads CASSALGRGGSRGYTF. The CDR3 region has the DNA TGTGCCAGCAGTGCATTAGGGCGGGGCGGTTCTCGCGGCTACACCTTC.